This TCR beta chain was profiled in a study of human T cells and chemical hapten exposure (dated by TCRdb to about 2021). About the full investigation: For sensitization, 2% DPC in acetone was applied to a 2 cm by 2 cm area of upper inner arm skin. Weekly therapeutic DPC doses were additionally applied to the scalp of patients throughout the roughly 25-week study period. Patch tests used Finn chambers with 0.01% DPC on the upper back, scored after 6 days by International Contact Dermatitis Research Group standards. Alopecia areata with under or over 50% scalp involvement, alopecia totalis and alopecia universalis were represented in the patient cohort, which was mostly female. Libraries were combined into a pool for sequencing, and differences in TCR yield between samples came mainly from small differences in library volumes within the pool. Peripheral blood TCR repertoire changes were tracked in vivo in alopecia patients during primary and secondary sensitization to the hapten diphenylcyclopropenone (DPC). Patient blood was sampled pre-sensitization (week 0) and at 2, 6 and about 24 weeks after DPC sensitization. Under 30 alopecia patients gave blood for TCR sequencing at one to four time points (pre-sensitization, 2, 6 and 24 weeks). Here is what the overall study found, with its caveats: Because every patient had alopecia, a presumed autoimmune disease, the patients' immune response might differ from that of healthy individuals. After repeated subsampling, the strength of the expansion versus patch-test correlation and the threshold at which it became significant changed. The number of PT1 expanded TCRs positively correlated with patch test score, significant at thresholds 8, 16 and 32 but not 4. Significantly more large CDR3 similarity clusters were formed by expanded TCRs than by pre-sensitization or healthy control sets, consistent with antigen-driven responses. The number of TCRs above 1 in 1000 frequency did not change with DPC sensitization; there was no evidence of global repertoire structure alterations.

In light of the paper, this sample's time point label describes: pre-sensitization, week 0. Read against the paper, the sample's treatment or condition label means: therapeutic diphenylcyclopropenone sensitization with weekly scalp DPC. At every patch-test visit, the blood draw took place before the patch test was put on. To be eligible, patients had to be aged 18 to 70, diagnosed with alopecia and judged suitable for DPC therapy, while pregnant patients were excluded. Total RNA was extracted from unfractionated whole blood collected in Tempus Blood RNA tubes. The germline V gene sets CDR1 to SGHRS and CDR2 to YFSETQ. The CDR3, cysteine through phenylalanine, is 16 amino acids long. The sequence is cut down to CDR3 DNA, 48 bases in frame from base 1. Clipping removes 3 bases from V and 6 bases from J, with 5 as the unmatched junction base count. Comment on this clonotype: This clone's antigen is unknown. No base quality values were provided; no much bigger clone lies one nucleotide off.

The library was made by RACE. The sequencing machine was a NextSeq 500. During library preparation, unique molecular identifiers were attached to individual cDNA molecules so that TCRs could be counted in a quantitative, reproducible way. For every blood RNA sample, sequencing covered both the TCR alpha and TCR beta chains. Per the original workflow: The median number of TCRs per sample was around 100,000, ranging from about 23,224 to 700,000. The Decombinator software suite was used to annotate V, J and CDR3 in the TCR reads. For the PS versus PT1 abundance plots, all samples were subsampled to the same number of TCRs (28,000). TCRs were defined as expanded if absent before sensitization and observed at least eight times at the 2-week time point. TCRdb itself trimmed the public reads at Q25 with fastp, ran MiXCR and retained productive beta chains. CDR3 protein sequences are deduplicated, and each keeps its most common genes and DNA. The V and J calls shown here were made by TCRdb, not taken from the authors' results. The sample yields 250,000 or so distinct CDR3 sequences; approximately 7.5% were counted once. Less than 1.5% of the sample belongs to the ten largest clones.

Sequenced material: whole blood, taken in connection with sensitization to the hapten diphenylcyclopropenone (DPC). The TCR comes from a man between 18 and 35 years old with alopecia areata. Some clones in this sample may be carry-over from other donors' samples. The V and J segments used are TRBV5-1 and TRBJ2-2; the central 13 bases match TRBD2. The nucleotide sequence reads TGCGCCAGCAGCTCCAGGACTAGCGGGGGCCCCGGGGAGCTGTTTTTT. Its coded protein is CASSSRTSGGPGELFF.